This record concerns one TCR beta chain sequence. Its antigen remains unknown. The table came from immunoSEQ multiplex PCR; TCRdb's copy has only in-frame clones and leaves some out. The sample yields about 1.1 million clones, about 80% seen once. Healthy and HIV-negative, the adult donors had no recent acute infections or vaccinations. The sample originates from a study of shared clonotypes between healthy human individuals. Findings and caveats of the study: Memory subsets generally showed lower estimated richness than naive subsets.

Trimming took 2 bases from V and 5 from J; bases not matched to a gene: 3. Germline loops: CDR1 SGHKS, CDR2 YYEKEE (reference sequence). The CDR3 runs to 14 residues. Sequencing was carried out using memory CD4+ T cells from PBMCs. Regarding subset: CD45RA-negative fraction. The clonotype was recovered from a man younger than 35 in good health. Some clones in this sample may be carry-over from other donors' samples. The chain has TRBV5-5 and TRBJ1-1, with 10 bases identical to TRBD1. The CDR3, as DNA: TGTGCCAGCAGCTTCGACAGGGGGCGGACTGAAGCTTTCTTT. As protein: CASSFDRGRTEAFF.